Sequencing of this TCR beta chain was carried out in a study of OX40 agonist ivuxolimab in advanced cancers. Looking at the study overall: Hepatocellular carcinoma, melanoma, renal cell or head and neck cancer occurred in dose-escalation patients.

The study, taken as a whole, reports: At 0.1 to 3.0 mg/kg, CD4+ and CD8+ blood T cells expanded clonally by week 6. Expanded clones were, on average, more numerous in CD8+ T cells than in CD4+.

Sequenced by immunoSEQ multiplex PCR; TCRdb stores in-frame clones only, minus some. Of some 99,000 clones listed, 94% are singletons. Patients with a history of autoimmune disease or on systemic immunosuppression were excluded. The V end was cut by 4 bases, the J end by 11 bases, with 9 bases between. The CDR3 extends over 11 amino acids. Germline V gene sequence: CDR1 MNHNY, CDR2 SVGAGI (reference sequence). Turning to this clone: Its specificity is unknown.

This TCR derives from an adult with an advanced solid tumor such as melanoma, head and neck, liver or kidney cancer. The chain combines TRBV6-6 with TRBJ1-5; D is uncertain. The specimen was CD4+ or CD8+ T cells sorted from blood, collected in a trial of the OX40 agonist ivuxolimab. The CDR3 loop reads CASSFGPTQHF. CDR3 DNA: TGTGCCAGCAGTTTTGGTCCTACCCAGCATTTT.